A single sample gave rise to the 20 T cell receptor beta chains below, sequenced in a study of monozygotic twins with inflammatory bowel disease. TCRdb re-called the 5' RACE reads and catalogs CDR3 proteins one per entry, DNA excluded. This repertoire includes more than 350,000 distinct CDR3 sequences. The sample consisted of blood. The receptors here all came from a human donor with ulcerative colitis or Crohn's disease, or a healthy co-twin of an affected twin (not recorded which).

Here the CDR3 reads CASSPQDSTDTQYF. The chain has TRBV14 and TRBJ2-3; the D call from TCRdb, TRBD1, cannot be confirmed without DNA. The CDR3 is made up of 14 amino acids. Germline CDR1 and CDR2: SGHDN and FVKESK.

V is TRBV6-2 or TRBV6-3 and J is TRBJ1-5. This CDR3 contains 18 residues. Germline V gene sequence: CDR1 MNHEY, CDR2 SVGEGT. CDR3 loop: CASSYSLGTASSNQPQHF.

This sequence joins TRBV21-1 and TRBJ2-6; TCRdb picks TRBD1, but there is no DNA to check that call. TRBV21-1 constitutes a pseudogene. This CDR3 has 18 amino acids. This CDR3 reads CASSTSTDEVSGANVLTF.

This chain joins TRBV7-2 and TRBJ2-1. Per the germline V gene, CDR1 is SGHTA and CDR2 is FQGNSA. CDR3 length: 17 residues. The CDR3 sequence: CASSLAGGPHGYNEQFF.

The rearrangement uses TRBV20-1 and TRBJ1-5; as DNA is missing, the TRBD1 call by TCRdb cannot be tested. Germline V gene sequence: CDR1 DFQATT, CDR2 SNEGSKA (reference sequence). The CDR3 is 16 residues long. CDR3 region: CSAVGPGGYSNQPQHF.

The CDR3 reads CASSWGQQNTEAFF. The V gene is TRBV12-3 or TRBV12-4, the J gene TRBJ1-1; TCRdb gives TRBD1 as the D gene, but with no DNA this cannot be confirmed. This CDR3 is built from 14 residues.

The genes are TRBV5-4 and TRBJ2-2; TCRdb's assignment of TRBD1 cannot be checked, as there is no DNA. The CDR3 consists of 13 residues. Germline assignment: CDR1 SGHNT and CDR2 YYREEE (reference sequence). The CDR3: CASSFSGGGELFF.

CDR3 residues: CASSQGFQTSNEQFF. The rearrangement uses TRBV4-3 and TRBJ2-1. The CDR3 totals 15 residues. CDR1 is LGHNA and CDR2 is YSLEER in the germline V gene.

The chain links TRBV6-5 to TRBJ1-1; TCRdb's D call of TRBD1 is untestable without DNA. The CDR3 has 16 amino acids. CDR1 and CDR2 (germline): MNHEY, SVGAGI. The CDR3: CASSLGTGRLNTEAFF.

The CDR3 loop reads CASSYSRDRDSGAYEQYF. The rearrangement joins TRBV6-2 or TRBV6-3 to TRBJ2-7; TCRdb picks TRBD1, but there is no DNA to check that call. The CDR3 has 18 amino acids. Germline-derived CDR1 and CDR2 are MNHEY and SVGEGT.

The V gene is TRBV5-6, the J gene TRBJ2-4; TCRdb gives TRBD2 as the D gene, but with no DNA this cannot be confirmed. This CDR3 has 13 residues. Germline V gene data show CDR1 as SGHDT and CDR2 as YYEEEE. CDR3 in amino acids: CASSQAGSDIQYF.

The V gene is TRBV15, the J gene TRBJ2-5; TCRdb's D call of TRBD1 is untestable without DNA. This CDR3 has 15 residues. Germline CDR1 is LNHNV and CDR2 is YYDKDF (reference sequence). CDR3 sequence: CATSFSDSLGETQYF.

The rearrangement links TRBV9 to TRBJ1-1. Germline assignment: CDR1 SGDLS and CDR2 YYNGEE. The CDR3 sequence is 13 residues long. CDR3 sequence: CASSVDDPAEAFF.

This sequence joins TRBV5-1 and TRBJ2-3. This CDR3 is built from 14 residues. Germline V gene sequence: CDR1 SGHRS, CDR2 YFSETQ. CDR3 amino acids: CASSLGGTRDTQYF.

The chain carries TRBV5-1 and TRBJ1-5. CDR1 and CDR2 (germline): SGHRS, YFSETQ. This CDR3 is built from 12 residues. CDR3: CASGRGDQPQHF.

The rearrangement joins TRBV5-4 to TRBJ2-3; the TRBD1 assignment by TCRdb is unverifiable without DNA. CDR3 length: 16 residues. CDR1 and CDR2 (germline): SGHNT, YYREEE (reference sequence). The CDR3 loop is CASSFGGAAFTDTQYF.

This chain joins TRBV20-1 and TRBJ2-7. This CDR3 spans 13 amino acids. CDR1 DFQATT and CDR2 SNEGSKA come from the germline V gene (reference sequence). This CDR3 reads CSARGRGSYEQYF.

The V call is TRBV23-1, the J call TRBJ2-7; TCRdb's D gene call, TRBD1, goes unchecked for lack of DNA. Being an ORF, TRBV23-1 has a function that is uncertain. The CDR3 is 14 amino acids. CDR3 loop: CASSRDQGNYEQYF.

The V gene is TRBV18, the J gene TRBJ2-7; no DNA is available, so the TRBD2 call from TCRdb remains unchecked. Germline CDR1 KGHSH, CDR2 LQKENI. The CDR3 consists of 15 residues. CDR3 sequence reads: CASSPGLQESYEQYF.

This rearrangement joins TRBV5-4 to TRBJ2-2; the TCRdb call, TRBD1, lacks DNA for checking. The CDR3 has 14 residues. In germline, CDR1 is SGHNT, CDR2 YYREEE (reference sequence). The CDR3 sequence is CASQGASNTGELFF. The full variable domain, completed using reference TRBV5-4 and TRBJ2-2, is ETGVTQSPTHLIKTRGQQVTLRCSSQSGHNTVSWYQQALGQGPQFIFQYYREEENGRGNFPPRFSGLQFPNYSSELNVNALELDDSALYLCASQGASNTGELFFGEGSRLTVL.